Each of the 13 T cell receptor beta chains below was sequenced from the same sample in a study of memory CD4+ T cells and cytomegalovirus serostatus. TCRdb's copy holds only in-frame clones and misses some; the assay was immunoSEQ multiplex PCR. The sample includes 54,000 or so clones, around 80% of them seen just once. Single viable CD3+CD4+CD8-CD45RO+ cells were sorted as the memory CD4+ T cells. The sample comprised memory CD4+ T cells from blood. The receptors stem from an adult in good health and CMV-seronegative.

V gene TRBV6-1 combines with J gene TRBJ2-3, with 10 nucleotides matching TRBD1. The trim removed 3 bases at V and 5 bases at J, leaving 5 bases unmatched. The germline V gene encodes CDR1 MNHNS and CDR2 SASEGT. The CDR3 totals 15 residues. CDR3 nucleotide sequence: TGTGCCAGCAGTGATTGGGACAGGGGTGGAGATACGCAGTATTTT. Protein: CASSDWDRGGDTQYF.

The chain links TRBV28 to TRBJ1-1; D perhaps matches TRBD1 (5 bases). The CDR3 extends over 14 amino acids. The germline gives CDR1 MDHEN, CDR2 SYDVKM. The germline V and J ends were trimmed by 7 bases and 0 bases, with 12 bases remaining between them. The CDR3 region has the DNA TGTGCCAGCAAGGACATCCAAATGAACACTGAAGCTTTCTTT. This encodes CASKDIQMNTEAFF.

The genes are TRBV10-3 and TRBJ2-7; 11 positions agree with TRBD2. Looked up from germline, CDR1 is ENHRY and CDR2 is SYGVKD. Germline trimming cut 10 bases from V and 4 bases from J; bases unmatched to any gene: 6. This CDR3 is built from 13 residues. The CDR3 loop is CATRLAGQYEQYF. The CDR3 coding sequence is TGTGCCACCCGACTAGCGGGACAGTACGAGCAGTACTTC.

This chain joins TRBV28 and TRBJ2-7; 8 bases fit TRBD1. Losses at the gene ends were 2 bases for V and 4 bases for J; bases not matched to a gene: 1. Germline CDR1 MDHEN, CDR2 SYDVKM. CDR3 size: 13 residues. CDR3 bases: TGTGCCAGCAGTTTAAGGACAGGGTACGAGCAGTACTTC. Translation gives CASSLRTGYEQYF.

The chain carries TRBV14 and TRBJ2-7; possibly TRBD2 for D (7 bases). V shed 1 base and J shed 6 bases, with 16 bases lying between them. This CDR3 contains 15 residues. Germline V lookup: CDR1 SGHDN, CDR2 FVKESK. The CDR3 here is CASSQVGGGSGEQYF. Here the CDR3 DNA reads TGTGCCAGCAGCCAAGTAGGGGGAGGGAGTGGCGAGCAGTACTTC.

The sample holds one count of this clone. CDR3 sequence reads: CASSPSGRRETQYF. In DNA, the CDR3 is TGCGCCAGCAGCCCCAGCGGCCGGAGGGAAACCCAGTACTTC. This sequence joins TRBV5-1 and TRBJ2-5, with a weak D call TRBD2 (6 bases). This CDR3 comprises 14 residues. Germline CDR1 and CDR2: SGHRS and YFSETQ. The V end was cut by 4 bases, the J end by 8 bases, with 18 bases between.

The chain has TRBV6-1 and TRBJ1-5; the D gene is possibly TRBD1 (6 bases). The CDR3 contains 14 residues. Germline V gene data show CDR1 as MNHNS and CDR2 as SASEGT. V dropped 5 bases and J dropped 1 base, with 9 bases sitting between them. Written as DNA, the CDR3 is TGTGCCAGCAGTCTTCAGGGGAGCAATCAGCCCCAGCATTTT. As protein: CASSLQGSNQPQHF.

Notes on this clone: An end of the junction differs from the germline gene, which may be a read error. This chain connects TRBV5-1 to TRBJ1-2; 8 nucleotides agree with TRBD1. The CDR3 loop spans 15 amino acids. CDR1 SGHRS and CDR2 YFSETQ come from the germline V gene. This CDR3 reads CASSLGTGFDYGYTF. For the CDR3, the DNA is TGCGCCAGCAGCTTGGGGACAGGGTTTGACTACGGCTACACCTTC.

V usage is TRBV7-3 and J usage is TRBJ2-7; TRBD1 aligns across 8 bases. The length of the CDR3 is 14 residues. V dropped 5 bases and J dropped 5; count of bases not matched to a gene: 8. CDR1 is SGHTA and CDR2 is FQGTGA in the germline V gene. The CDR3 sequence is CASSPTGQGNEQYF. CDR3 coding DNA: TGTGCCAGCAGCCCTACCGGACAGGGAAACGAGCAGTACTTC.

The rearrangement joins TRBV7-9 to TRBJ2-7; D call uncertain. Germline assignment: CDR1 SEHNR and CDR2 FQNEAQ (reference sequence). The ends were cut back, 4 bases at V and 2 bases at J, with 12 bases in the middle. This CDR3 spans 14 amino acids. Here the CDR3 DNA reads TGTGCCAGCAGCTACGGGCGCAGACCCTACGAGCAGTACTTC. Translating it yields CASSYGRRPYEQYF.

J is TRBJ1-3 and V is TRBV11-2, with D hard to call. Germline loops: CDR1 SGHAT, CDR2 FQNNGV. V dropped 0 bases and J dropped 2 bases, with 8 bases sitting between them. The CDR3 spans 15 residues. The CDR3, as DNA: TGTGCCAGCAGCTTAGAAGTTCGGCCTGGAAACACCATATATTTT. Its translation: CASSLEVRPGNTIYF.

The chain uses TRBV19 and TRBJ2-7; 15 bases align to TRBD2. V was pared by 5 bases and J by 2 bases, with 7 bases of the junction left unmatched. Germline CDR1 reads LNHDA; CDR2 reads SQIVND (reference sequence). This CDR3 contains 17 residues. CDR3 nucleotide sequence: TGTGCCAGTAGTCCGGGACTAGCGGGAGGCCTCCCCTACGAGCAGTACTTC. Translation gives CASSPGLAGGLPYEQYF.

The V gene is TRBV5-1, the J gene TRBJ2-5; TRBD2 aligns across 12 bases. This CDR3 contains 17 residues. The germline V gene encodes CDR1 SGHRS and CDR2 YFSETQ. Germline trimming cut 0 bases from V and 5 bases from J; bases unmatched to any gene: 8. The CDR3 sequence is CASSLALAGGPQETQYF. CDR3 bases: TGCGCCAGCAGCTTGGCGCTAGCGGGAGGGCCGCAGGAGACCCAGTACTTC.